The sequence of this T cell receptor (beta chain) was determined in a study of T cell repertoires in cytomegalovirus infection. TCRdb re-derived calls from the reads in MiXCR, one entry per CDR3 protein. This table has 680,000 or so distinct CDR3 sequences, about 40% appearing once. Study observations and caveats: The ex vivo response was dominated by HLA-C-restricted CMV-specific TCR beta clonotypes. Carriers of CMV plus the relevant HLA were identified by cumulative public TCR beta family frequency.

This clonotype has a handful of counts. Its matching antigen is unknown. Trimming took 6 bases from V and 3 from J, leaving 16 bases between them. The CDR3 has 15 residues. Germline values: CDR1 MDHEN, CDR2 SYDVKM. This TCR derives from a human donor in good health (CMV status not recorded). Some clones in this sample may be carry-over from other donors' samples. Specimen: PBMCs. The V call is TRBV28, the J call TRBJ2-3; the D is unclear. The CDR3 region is CASSLRVGVTDTQYF. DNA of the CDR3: TGTGCCAGCAGCCTCCGAGTCGGAGTTACAGATACGCAGTATTTT.